The 28 T cell receptor beta chains below come from one sample, sequenced in a study of T cells in Graves' hyperthyroidism and ophthalmopathy. The investigators amplified TCR beta CDR3 regions from RNA transcripts. A first-round RT-PCR of the TCR CDR3 used the HTBI primer set. TCRdb independently ran MiXCR on the multiplex PCR reads; one entry per CDR3 protein. The sample holds approximately 500,000 distinct CDR3 sequences; around 46% are singletons and the top ten take around 8%. The sample taken for sequencing was peripheral blood or thyroid tissue (not recorded which). All receptors come from a woman between 18 and 29 years old with Graves' hyperthyroidism.

This sequence joins TRBV5-1 and TRBJ2-6; perhaps D is TRBD1 or TRBD2 (6 bases each). Trimming shortened V by 1 base and J by 2 bases, and 16 bases separated the two germline ends. Looked up from germline, CDR1 is SGHRS and CDR2 is YFSETQ. CDR3 length: 18 residues. Here the CDR3 DNA reads TGCGCCAGCAGCTTGACCGGGGGCGCTGCTCCTGGGGCCAACGTCCTGACTTTC. Translating it yields CASSLTGGAAPGANVLTF.

The chain has TRBV20-1 and TRBJ1-2; D remains unclear. V was clipped by 6 bases and J by 12 bases, with 20 bases between them. Germline CDR1 is DFQATT and CDR2 is SNEGSKA (reference sequence). This CDR3 comprises 12 residues. The CDR3 nucleotides are TGCAGTGCCCGCGGACGCCACCTTAGTCACACCTTC. Protein sequence: CSARGRHLSHTF.

About this clonotype itself: Likely a read error: the CDR3 ends without its conserved phenylalanine or tryptophan. The DNA is omitted, as the CDR3 cannot be located on it reliably, and the CDR3 follows TCRdb's listing. The chain has TRBV2 and TRBJ1-2. Counting both end residues, the CDR3 totals 8 amino acids. Germline V gene data show CDR1 as SNHLY and CDR2 as FYNNEI. CDR3 sequence: CASSSDTY.

This clonotype was recorded at least ten times. This chain connects TRBV24-1 to TRBJ2-5; D not certain. The germline V and J ends were trimmed by 6 bases and 2 bases, with 15 bases remaining between them. The CDR3 runs 15 residues. Germline CDR1 reads KGHDR; CDR2 reads SFDVKD. The CDR3 coding sequence is TGTGCCACCAGTCTAACCGGTGCAGGTCAAGAGACCCAGTACTTC. Translating it yields CATSLTGAGQETQYF.

This CDR3 reads CASSLEKVSNQPQHF. The DNA for the CDR3 is TGTGCCAGCAGCTTAGAAAAGGTTAGCAATCAGCCCCAGCATTTT. The chain carries TRBV7-8 and TRBJ1-5; D gene unclear. Between the trimmed V and J ends, which lost 1 base and 0 bases, there was a span of 7 bases. The CDR3 totals 15 residues. Germline CDR1 and CDR2: SGHVS and FQNEAQ.

This chain connects TRBV20-1 to TRBJ2-7; 9 bases align to TRBD2. V was clipped by 4 bases and J by 6 bases; unmatched bases: 10. Germline V gene data show CDR1 as DFQATT and CDR2 as SNEGSKA (reference sequence). The CDR3 runs 14 residues. CDR3 protein: CSAINSGSGTEQYF. The CDR3 DNA reads TGCAGTGCTATCAATAGCGGGAGTGGGACCGAGCAGTACTTC.

This chain connects TRBV7-9 to TRBJ2-6; D possibly corresponds to TRBD1 (5 bases). The CDR3 extends over 17 amino acids. CDR1 SEHNR and CDR2 FQNEAQ come from the germline V gene (reference sequence). The ends were cut back, 4 bases at V and 2 bases at J, with 15 bases in the middle. This CDR3 is CASSSPGAGPGANVLTF. Here the CDR3 DNA reads TGTGCCAGCAGCTCCCCGGGCGCAGGGCCTGGGGCCAACGTCCTGACTTTC.

This clonotype occurred many times. This chain connects TRBV7-9 to TRBJ1-1; D is ambiguous. The CDR3 contains 15 residues. The V end lost 4 bases, the J end lost 0 bases, and 12 bases lay between the germline ends. Germline assignment: CDR1 SEHNR and CDR2 FQNEAQ (reference sequence). In DNA form, the CDR3 reads TGTGCCAGCAGCTCCAATCTGGGCGTGAACACTGAAGCTTTCTTT. Amino acid sequence: CASSSNLGVNTEAFF.

Many counts were recorded for this clonotype. V is TRBV12-3 or TRBV12-4 and J is TRBJ1-1, with D tentatively TRBD1 (6 bases). This CDR3 is 14 amino acids long. Trimming removed 2 bases from V and 4 bases from J, with 11 bases in between. The CDR3 loop is CASSLQGSGTEAFF. For the CDR3, the DNA is TGTGCCAGCAGTTTACAGGGGTCGGGCACTGAAGCTTTCTTT.

The sample holds one count of this clonotype. As the CDR3 is not closed by the conserved phenylalanine or tryptophan, this likely results from a read error. The limits of the CDR3 on the DNA are not certain, so only TCRdb's listed CDR3 is given. The chain carries TRBV7-2 and TRBJ2-7. The CDR3 comprises 8 residues, both ends counted. Germline CDR1 reads SGHTA; CDR2 reads FQGNSA. CDR3 sequence: CASSLVVQ.

This clonotype was recorded many times. The CDR3 loop reads CASSSGTAREKLFF. As DNA, the CDR3 is TGTGCCAGTAGTAGCGGGACAGCAAGAGAAAAACTGTTTTTT. V gene TRBV19 combines with J gene TRBJ1-4; 7 nucleotides line up with TRBD1. This CDR3 region has 14 residues. Germline lookup yields CDR1 LNHDA and CDR2 SQIVND (reference sequence). The junction had 7 bases not matched to a gene; V was cut back by 4 bases and J by 8 bases.

This chain uses TRBV9 with TRBJ1-4; the D gene is possibly TRBD1 (5 bases). Trimming stripped 6 bases from V and 6 bases from J, with 12 bases between. The CDR3 is 13 residues long. Per the germline V gene, CDR1 is SGDLS and CDR2 is YYNGEE. The CDR3 nucleotides read TGTGCCAGCACCCCCGGGACGTATGAAAAACTGTTTTTT. Translating gives CASTPGTYEKLFF.

The chain is built from TRBV9 and TRBJ2-2, with D unclear. V dropped 5 bases and J dropped 5 bases, with 19 bases sitting between them. CDR1 is SGDLS, CDR2 YYNGEE, per germline. The CDR3 length is 16 residues. DNA for the CDR3: TGTGCCAGCAGTCCTGATATAGGAGATTGGACCGGGGAGCTGTTTTTT. It translates to CASSPDIGDWTGELFF.

V and J are TRBV7-2 and TRBJ2-7, with unresolved D. The DNA end lines up better with TRBJ2-1; the J call may be wrong. Germline loops: CDR1 SGHTA, CDR2 FQGNSA. The CDR3 is made up of 17 amino acids. The CDR3 loop reads CASSGFRGYRTYNEQFF. The CDR3 nucleotides are TGTGCCAGCAGCGGTTTTAGAGGATACCGGACCTACAATGAGCAGTTCTTC.

The chain recombines TRBV24-1 with TRBJ2-1, with 9 bases matching TRBD2. The closer fit of TRBJ2-7 to the DNA end suggests the J call may be wrong. CDR1 is KGHDR, CDR2 SFDVKD, per germline. This CDR3 has 16 residues. The CDR3 reads CATSAIPGLATNEQYF. In DNA form, the CDR3 reads TGTGCCACCAGTGCCATTCCGGGACTAGCAACTAATGAGCAGTACTTC.

In this sample, this clonotype turned up many times. The rearrangement uses TRBV7-2 and TRBJ1-5; TRBD1 matches at 8 bases. The trim removed 5 bases at V and 3 bases at J, leaving 6 bases unmatched. The CDR3 covers 15 residues. Germline CDR1 and CDR2: SGHTA and FQGNSA. The CDR3 sequence: CASSERDRSNQPQHF. The CDR3 DNA is TGTGCCAGCAGCGAGCGGGACAGGTCCAATCAGCCCCAGCATTTT.

This clonotype occurred many times. This sequence joins TRBV7-9 and TRBJ2-5, with D perhaps TRBD2 (6 bases). Germline V gives CDR1 SEHNR, CDR2 FQNEAQ (reference sequence). The CDR3 is 13 amino acids. V was clipped by 6 bases and J by 1 base, with 9 bases between them. For the CDR3, the DNA is TGTGCCAGCAGTCGGGACTTCCAAGAGACCCAGTACTTC. Amino acids: CASSRDFQETQYF.

This clonotype has ten or more counts. The V call is TRBV6-2 or TRBV6-3, the J call TRBJ2-5; a weak D match, TRBD1 (6 bases). The germline V and J ends were trimmed by 2 bases and 5 bases, with 9 bases remaining between them. The germline V gene encodes CDR1 MNHEY and CDR2 SVGEGT. This CDR3 is 13 amino acids long. The CDR3 DNA reads TGTGCCAGCAGTTACCAGGGGCCCGAGACCCAGTACTTC. Protein sequence: CASSYQGPETQYF.

At least ten counts were recorded for this clonotype. The chain recombines TRBV3-1 with TRBJ2-6; D is ambiguous. CDR3 size: 13 residues. V was clipped by 1 base and J by 2 bases, with 0 bases between them. The germline CDR1 and CDR2 sequences are LGHDT and YNNKEL (reference sequence). The CDR3 nucleotides read TGTGCCAGCAGCCAAGCTGGGGCCAACGTCCTGACTTTC. It encodes CASSQAGANVLTF.

This clonotype came up many times. The CDR3 region is CASSLAHSGTRSYEQYF. Here the CDR3 DNA reads TGTGCCAGCAGCTTAGCGCATAGCGGGACAAGGTCCTACGAGCAGTACTTC. This chain connects TRBV7-9 to TRBJ2-7, with 8 bases lining up with TRBD2. The CDR3 runs to 17 residues. CDR1 is SEHNR and CDR2 is FQNEAQ in the germline V gene (reference sequence). With V trimmed by 0 bases and J by 1 base, 8 bases remained unmatched.

The CDR3 spells CASSLDHPRGETQHF. In nucleotides, the CDR3 is TGTGCCAGCAGCTTAGATCACCCTAGGGGCGAGACCCAGCATTTT. The V and J genes are TRBV11-3 and TRBJ1-5, with D perhaps TRBD1 (5 bases). Germline-derived CDR1 and CDR2 are SGHNT and YENEEA. With 0 bases removed from V and 11 bases from J, the gap between germline ends came to 17 bases. This CDR3 is built from 15 residues.

Points on this clonotype: Lacking the conserved final phenylalanine or tryptophan, this CDR3 likely reflects a read error. The chain carries TRBV12-3 or TRBV12-4 and TRBJ1-1; a weak D match, TRBD1 (5 bases). CDR3 length equals 16 residues. Trimming pared 5 bases from V and 2 bases from J, leaving 18 bases between. The CDR3 DNA is TGTGCCAGCAGTGCGGACCCTCTAGGGGTTAACACTGAAGCTTTCCTT. Translating gives CASSADPLGVNTEAFL.

This chain links TRBV6-1 with TRBJ1-4; D ambiguous. Germline V gene data show CDR1 as MNHNS and CDR2 as SASEGT. The CDR3 loop spans 14 amino acids. V lost 6 bases and J 8 bases, leaving 16 bases between the germline ends. The CDR3 DNA sequence: TGTGCCAGCAGGGAGGGCCTCATGAACGAAAAACTGTTTTTT. Translated: CASREGLMNEKLFF.

Concerning this clonotype: A much larger clone differs by one base, so this may be a read error. The chain is built from TRBV4-1 and TRBJ1-1; D gene unclear. The CDR3 consists of 12 residues. Germline-derived CDR1 and CDR2 are MGHRA and YSYEKL. CDR3 protein: CTSSQDGAEAFF. The CDR3 DNA reads as TGCACCAGCAGCCAAGATGGCGCTGAAGCTTTCTTT.

This clonotype came up once. The chain links TRBV10-2 to TRBJ1-2; 7 bases align to TRBD1. This CDR3 spans 19 amino acids. CDR1 is WSHSY and CDR2 is SAAADI in the germline V gene. With V trimmed by 3 bases and J by 3 bases, 19 bases remained unmatched. The CDR3 loop reads CASSDPRDSSGGLYYGYTF. DNA for the CDR3: TGCGCCAGCAGTGACCCCCGGGACAGCTCCGGGGGACTGTACTATGGCTACACCTTC.

This clonotype came up a few times. The V gene is TRBV12-3 or TRBV12-4, the J gene TRBJ1-4, with TRBD1 matching over 8 bases. Trimming cost V 4 bases and J 8 bases; bases outside gene matches: 6. This CDR3 has 14 amino acids. The CDR3 nucleotides are TGTGCCAGCAGTTCCCGGACAGGGAACGAAAAACTGTTTTTT. Amino acid sequence: CASSSRTGNEKLFF.

This chain uses TRBV24-1 with TRBJ2-2; 8 positions agree with TRBD2. V was clipped by 11 bases and J by 4 bases; unmatched bases: 14. The CDR3 runs 16 residues. Germline CDR1 KGHDR, CDR2 SFDVKD. CDR3 sequence: CARYGSGSGITGELFF. The CDR3 bases are TGTGCCAGATACGGAAGCGGGAGTGGTATCACCGGGGAGCTGTTTTTT.

This clonotype was seen ten or more times. The chain joins TRBV20-1 to TRBJ1-2; unclear D gene. Germline V CDR1 and CDR2: DFQATT, SNEGSKA (reference sequence). This CDR3 is 12 amino acids long. V was cut by 3 bases and J by 3 bases, with 8 bases left in between. This CDR3 reads CSASRSDYGYTF. The CDR3 DNA reads as TGCAGTGCTAGTCGGTCTGACTATGGCTACACCTTC.